The T cell receptor (beta chain) under discussion was sequenced for a study of blood T cell repertoires in COVID-19. On the study more broadly: From the United States, Italy and Spain came samples of acute and convalescent COVID-19. In each case, the material was cDNA or gDNA derived from T cells, B-cell-depleted T cells, or PBMCs.

Trimming took 7 bases from V and 4 from J, leaving 14 bases between them. The CDR3 loop spans 14 amino acids. Germline CDR1 reads MNHEY; CDR2 reads SMNVEV (reference sequence). Authors' data handling: Estimates of nucleated cell counts were drawn from the amplification of reference gene primers. This table comes from immunoSEQ multiplex PCR, and its TCRdb copy is limited to in-frame clones, with some not included. V and J calls and clone size are those listed in that table; D and trimming were worked out from the DNA. Of around 210,000 clones in the sample, over 70% were seen once. Sequencing used peripheral blood. The source of this sequence is a woman between 70 and 85 years old with acute or convalescent COVID-19. The chain links TRBV27 to TRBJ2-1; possible D gene TRBD2, 6 bases. CDR3: CASTRTTAYNEQFF. CDR3 nucleotide sequence: TGTGCCAGCACTAGGACTACGGCTTACAATGAGCAGTTCTTC.